Detailed here is one T cell receptor beta chain. The antigen it recognizes is unknown. Base quality data are lacking; no much larger clone is found one base away. TCRbeta CDR3 regions were amplified from genomic DNA by means of the immunoSEQ Assay, a bias-controlled multiplex PCR. Concerning the study's data processing: Within the assay, amplification of reference gene primers was used to estimate how many nucleated cells each sample contained. To quantify the absolute abundance of each unique TCRbeta CDR3 rearrangement, sequence reads were collapsed and filtered. For each sample, productive Simpson clonality was calculated by taking the square root of Simpson's diversity index across productive rearrangements. Not all clones reach the TCRdb copy of this immuneACCESS table, which keeps in-frame sequences only. Checked studies attribute under half of the gap to unresolved V genes and leave the rest unexplained. V and J calls and clone size are given by that table; D and trimming were obtained from the DNA. This sample lists roughly 110,000 clones; approximately 85% were detected once. Of the sample, about 6.1% is held by the ten largest clones.

Reading from cysteine to phenylalanine, the CDR3 counts 16 amino acids. The entry retains the CDR3 DNA only, 48 bases that are in frame from base 1. V is pruned by 4 bases and J by 0 bases, leaving 5 bases of the junction without a gene match. CDR1 and CDR2 are drawn from the germline V gene: MNHNS, SASEGT. This record belongs to a study of blood T cell repertoires in COVID-19 (dated by TCRdb to about 2020). For the study in its entirety: The collaborator samples originated in the United States, Italy and Spain and spanned the acute and convalescent phases of COVID-19. The material from the prospective study consisted of cDNA or gDNA derived from T cells, B-cell-depleted T cells, or PBMCs. Deeply sampled blood TCRbeta repertoires from subjects exposed to, actively infected with, or recovered from COVID-19 were included in the dataset. The repertoires were made available in a free public database intended to serve as a resource for research on the immune response to SARS-CoV-2. Samples came from the ongoing ImmuneRACE study (first 160 participants) plus 1,254 subjects from 6 global collaborators. Sample metadata almost always included a de-identified subject ID, COVID-19 status, age in years and sex. Where HLA class I and class II types were available, the types were taken from metadata supplied by the sample provider, not from assay-based typing. General findings and caveats noted by the study authors: The quantity of clinical and demographic metadata differed by source and by participant and was supplied without curation.

In Seattle, one collaborating source enrolled patients while the infection was active and tracked those patients longitudinally over the course of disease. Collaborating institutions collected whole blood in K2EDTA tubes following their own protocols. For TCRbeta analysis, collaborators shipped samples in one of three forms: frozen whole blood, isolated PBMCs, or DNA extracted from either of those sample types. The sequenced sample consisted of peripheral blood. The clonotype comes from a woman aged 55-70 years with COVID-19, enrolled during active disease. Rearrangement joined TRBV6-1 to TRBJ1-4; the junction holds 7 bases that match TRBD1. The DNA is as follows: TGTGCCAGCAGTGGGGGGGACAGCCCAACTAATGAAAAACTGTTTTTT. It specifies CASSGGDSPTNEKLFF.